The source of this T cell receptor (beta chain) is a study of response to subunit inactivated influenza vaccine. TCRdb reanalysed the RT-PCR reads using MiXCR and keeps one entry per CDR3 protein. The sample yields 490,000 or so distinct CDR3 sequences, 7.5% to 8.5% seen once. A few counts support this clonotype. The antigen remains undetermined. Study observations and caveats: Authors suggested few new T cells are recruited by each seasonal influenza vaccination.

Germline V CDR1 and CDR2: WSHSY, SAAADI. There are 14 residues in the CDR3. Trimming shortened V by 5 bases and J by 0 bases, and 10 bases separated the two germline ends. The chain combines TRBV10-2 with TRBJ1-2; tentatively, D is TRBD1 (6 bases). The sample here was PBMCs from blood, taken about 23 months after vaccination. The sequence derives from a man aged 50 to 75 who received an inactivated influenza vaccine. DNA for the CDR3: TGCGCCAGCAGTAACAGGGAGGCTAACTATGGCTACACCTTC. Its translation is CASSNREANYGYTF.